Listed below are T cell receptor beta chains from one sample, sequenced in a study of blood T cell repertoires in COVID-19. Sequencing used immunoSEQ multiplex PCR; TCRdb keeps in-frame clones, though not all of them. This table holds 45,000 to 65,000 clones, over 80% found once. Sequencing input: peripheral blood. The receptors originated from a human donor in a cohort sampled during active COVID-19. Both conserved end residues are trimmed from each CDR3. The D gene is left open where the match is weak.

ATSEGTGARDTQY TRBD1 TRBJ2-3 TRBV24-1
ASSEGTGYEKLF TRBD1 TRBJ1-4 TRBV25-1
ASSSEGQGVYNEQF TRBD1 TRBJ2-1 TRBV9
ASSGGETNYGYT - TRBJ1-2 TRBV5-1
ASSLKGIGSGANVLT - TRBJ2-6 TRBV27
ASSVGAGLNTEAF - TRBJ1-1 TRBV9
ASRTRVNTEAF - TRBJ1-1 TRBV5-1
ASSYSTEPGYT - TRBJ1-2 TRBV5-5
ASSSQGQHYEQY TRBD1 TRBJ2-7 TRBV7-2
ASSLAGGQEDYT TRBD1 TRBJ1-2 TRBV5-4
AWKPGTHTGELF - TRBJ2-2 TRBV30
ASSDRPGLYSGNTIY - TRBJ1-3 TRBV21-1
ASSTRGDTQY - TRBJ2-3 TRBV5-1
ASSLDSGSGEGQY - TRBJ2-5 TRBV7-2
ASSLASGGIYEQY TRBD2 TRBJ2-7 TRBV5-1
ASSDSGRKNTEAF - TRBJ1-1 TRBV5-1
ASSLDEVPGGNGYT TRBD1 TRBJ1-2 TRBV7-6
ASSRGLGNNYGYT - TRBJ1-2 TRBV19
ASSLGPTGPTGELF - TRBJ2-2 TRBV5-5
ASSLDRAGNTIY TRBD1 TRBJ1-3 TRBV19
ARSIPGTASTDTQY - TRBJ2-3 TRBV5-3
ASSQRGGRNEQY TRBD1 TRBJ2-7 TRBV3-1/TRBV3-2
ASSEGQYGSYGYT - TRBJ1-2 TRBV2
ASSLWTDNEQF - TRBJ2-1 TRBV5-4
ASSDLSTGVETQY TRBD1 TRBJ2-5 TRBV2
ASSLSQNTGNTIY - TRBJ1-3 TRBV6-5
ASSSQIAGGPWNEQF TRBD2 TRBJ2-1 TRBV6-2/TRBV6-3
ASKRGQGFEQF TRBD1 TRBJ2-1 TRBV2
ASRRDRQGSNGYT TRBD1 TRBJ1-2 TRBV19
ASSLEGRNYGYT - TRBJ1-2 TRBV5-1
ASSPGTGSMNTEAF TRBD1 TRBJ1-1 TRBV18
ASSLAGGAEAF - TRBJ1-1 TRBV28
ASRTSGGFLETQY - TRBJ2-5 TRBV6-5
ASSQGEQPQH - TRBJ1-5 TRBV3-1/TRBV3-2
ASSYGTRGGYNEQF TRBD2 TRBJ2-1 TRBV6-2/TRBV6-3
ASSPGDRGGYEQY TRBD1 TRBJ2-7 TRBV27
ASSGPGGTNTEAF TRBD1 TRBJ1-1 TRBV25-1
ASSYREGGQPQH - TRBJ1-5 TRBV6-2/TRBV6-3
ASSYRGTGAYEQY - TRBJ2-7 TRBV5-1
ASSSTKDNEQF - TRBJ2-1 TRBV7-3
ASSTGDRGSQY TRBD1 TRBJ2-7 TRBV6-5
ASSWGQGPLETQY TRBD1 TRBJ2-5 TRBV11-2
ASSHGGTTEAF - TRBJ1-1 TRBV3-1/TRBV3-2
ASSVDSRGAQGYT - TRBJ1-2 TRBV9
ASSQGVPYEQY TRBD1 TRBJ2-7 TRBV10-3
ASSPGTGGGYGYT TRBD1 TRBJ1-2 TRBV19
ASSFGNEQF - TRBJ2-1 TRBV5-6
ASSEVARGRELF TRBD1 TRBJ2-2 TRBV2
ASSRQPSDSGNTIY - TRBJ1-3 TRBV4-1
ASSFPPRTGGSYNEQF TRBD1 TRBJ2-1 TRBV7-9
ASSWGQTQETQY TRBD1 TRBJ2-5 TRBV7-2
ASSLASSSYNEQF - TRBJ2-1 TRBV7-2
ASSPGENYGYT - TRBJ1-2 TRBV12-3/TRBV12-4
ASSYSGGAEVETQY - TRBJ2-5 TRBV6-5
ASSQTQTLSPLH - TRBJ1-6 TRBV4-2
ASSGTLPKGPQH - TRBJ1-5 TRBV6-5